A selection of T cell receptor beta chains follows, all from one sample in a study of T-cell memory formation after mild COVID-19. One entry per CDR3 protein results from TCRdb running MiXCR on the 5' RACE reads. The sample yields 350,000 to 500,000 distinct CDR3 sequences, 20% seen once. The source material was PBMCs or a T cell subset sorted from them (not recorded which). The receptors shown here come from an adult woman who had mild COVID-19 (a few samples of this study predate the infection). Cell type and time point are not known. CDR3s include the opening cysteine and the closing phenylalanine or tryptophan. Fields, in order: J gene, D gene, clone size, CDR3 length, V gene, CDR3 protein, CDR3 DNA. The D gene is left open where the match is weak. Size values are once, few and many counts, or a class for expanded clones, and some rows have none.

J: TRBJ1-1; D: TRBD1; size: few; length: 15; V: TRBV6-2/TRBV6-3; CDR3: CASSYSLRQGAEAFF; DNA: TGTGCCAGCAGTTACTCTTTACGACAGGGGGCGGAGGCTTTCTTT
J: TRBJ2-3; D: -; size: few; length: 14; V: TRBV18; CDR3: CASSRWDSTDTQYF; DNA: TGTGCCAGCTCACGTTGGGACAGCACAGATACGCAGTATTTT
J: TRBJ2-7; D: -; size: few; length: 13; V: TRBV19; CDR3: CASSIQFSYEQYF; DNA: TGTGCCAGTAGTATTCAGTTTTCCTACGAGCAGTACTTC
J: TRBJ2-3; D: TRBD2; size: -; length: 20; V: TRBV4-1; CDR3: CASSHTSTGLAINVSDTQYF; DNA: TGCGCCAGCAGCCACACATCGACGGGACTAGCGATAAACGTATCCGATACGCAGTATTTT
J: TRBJ1-2; D: -; size: few; length: 16; V: TRBV2; CDR3: CASSPISEWGSYGYTF; DNA: TGTGCCAGCAGTCCCATATCTGAGTGGGGATCCTATGGCTACACCTTC
J: TRBJ2-1; D: -; size: few; length: 13; V: TRBV12-3/TRBV12-4; CDR3: CASEDGSYNEQFF; DNA: TGTGCCAGTGAAGATGGAAGCTACAATGAGCAGTTCTTC
J: TRBJ2-7; D: -; size: -; length: 13; V: TRBV11-1; CDR3: CASSSREGDEQYF; DNA: TGTGCCAGCAGCTCCCGCGAGGGGGACGAGCAGTACTTC
J: TRBJ2-7; D: TRBD2; size: -; length: 16; V: TRBV7-6; CDR3: CASSPRSGTSGYEQYF; DNA: TGTGCCAGCAGCCCGAGATCCGGGACTAGCGGCTACGAGCAGTACTTC
J: TRBJ1-2; D: TRBD1; size: few; length: 17; V: TRBV7-8; CDR3: CASSSKDRAPDRAGYTF; DNA: TGTGCCAGCAGCTCTAAAGACAGGGCCCCAGACCGAGCTGGCTACACCTTC
J: TRBJ2-7; D: TRBD2; size: -; length: 14; V: TRBV20-1; CDR3: CSAKGAGGTYEQYF; DNA: TGCAGTGCTAAAGGGGCGGGGGGGACCTACGAGCAGTACTTC
J: TRBJ2-2; D: -; size: many; length: 15; V: TRBV18; CDR3: CASSPTDSNTGELFF; DNA: TGTGCCAGCTCACCAACAGACTCCAACACCGGGGAGCTGTTTTTT
J: TRBJ2-3; D: -; size: -; length: 13; V: TRBV29-1; CDR3: CSVRDSLTDTQYF; DNA: TGCAGCGTGCGGGACAGCCTCACAGATACGCAGTATTTT
J: TRBJ2-2; D: -; size: -; length: 15; V: TRBV24-1; CDR3: CATKDPSGNTGELFF; DNA: TGTGCCACCAAGGATCCCAGCGGGAACACCGGGGAGCTGTTTTTT
J: TRBJ2-7; D: TRBD1; size: once; length: 14; V: TRBV30; CDR3: CAWSAGTVHVEQYF; DNA: TGTGCCTGGAGTGCCGGGACAGTACACGTCGAGCAGTACTTC
J: TRBJ1-4; D: TRBD1; size: -; length: 19; V: TRBV7-8; CDR3: CASSLYGGQVSTTNEKLFF; DNA: TGTGCCAGCAGCTTATATGGGGGACAGGTCAGCACAACTAATGAAAAACTGTTTTTT
J: TRBJ2-7; D: -; size: -; length: 14; V: TRBV27; CDR3: CASTGASASYEQYF; DNA: TGTGCCAGCACTGGGGCTAGCGCATCCTACGAGCAGTACTTC
J: TRBJ2-1; D: TRBD1; size: many; length: 12; V: TRBV5-1; CDR3: CASSPGTDEQFF; DNA: TGCGCCAGCAGCCCTGGGACAGATGAGCAGTTCTTC
J: TRBJ2-1; D: TRBD2; size: -; length: 18; V: TRBV20-1; CDR3: CSARGLAGGLGSYNEQFF; DNA: TGCAGTGCTAGAGGGCTAGCGGGAGGCCTGGGCTCCTACAATGAGCAGTTCTTC
J: TRBJ2-1; D: -; size: many; length: 16; V: TRBV7-9; CDR3: CASSFGRTGSRDEQFF; DNA: TGTGCCAGCAGCTTTGGGAGGACAGGTTCGAGGGATGAGCAGTTCTTC
J: TRBJ2-7; D: -; size: few; length: 14; V: TRBV27; CDR3: CASSWKTTDYEQYF; DNA: TGTGCCAGCAGTTGGAAAACGACTGACTACGAGCAGTACTTC
J: TRBJ2-3; D: TRBD2; size: -; length: 14; V: TRBV29-1; CDR3: CSVVGTSGTDTQYF; DNA: TGCAGCGTTGTGGGGACTAGCGGGACAGATACGCAGTATTTT
J: TRBJ2-5; D: TRBD1; size: once; length: 17; V: TRBV24-1; CDR3: CATSETRDRGRRETQYF; DNA: TGTGCCACCAGTGAAACTAGGGACAGAGGAAGACGGGAGACCCAGTACTTC
J: TRBJ2-7; D: -; size: few; length: 12; V: TRBV7-9; CDR3: CASSHGPYEQYF; DNA: TGTGCCAGCAGCCATGGACCCTACGAGCAGTACTTC
J: TRBJ2-6; D: -; size: -; length: 18; V: TRBV3-1; CDR3: CASSPTGTKFSGANVLTF; DNA: TGTGCCAGCAGCCCGACAGGAACCAAGTTTTCTGGGGCCAACGTCCTGACTTTC
J: TRBJ2-3; D: TRBD2; size: few; length: 15; V: TRBV20-1; CDR3: CSALIGTSLIATQYF; DNA: TGCAGTGCTTTGATCGGGACTAGCCTGATTGCTACGCAGTATTTT
J: TRBJ1-2; D: -; size: -; length: 15; V: TRBV6-5; CDR3: CATRRGRQADYGYTF; DNA: TGTGCCACTCGTCGGGGCAGACAAGCGGACTATGGCTACACCTTC
J: TRBJ1-1; D: TRBD1; size: few; length: 15; V: TRBV7-2; CDR3: CASSLAYTGEAEAFF; DNA: TGTGCCAGCAGCTTAGCCTACACAGGGGAAGCTGAAGCTTTCTTT
J: TRBJ2-3; D: TRBD2; size: few; length: 15; V: TRBV20-1; CDR3: CSASPSGELVDTQYF; DNA: TGCAGTGCTAGCCCGAGCGGGGAGTTAGTAGATACGCAGTATTTT
J: TRBJ2-5; D: TRBD1; size: -; length: 15; V: TRBV2; CDR3: CASSADRGPQETQYF; DNA: TGTGCCAGCAGCGCGGACAGGGGCCCCCAAGAGACCCAGTACTTC
J: TRBJ1-2; D: -; size: -; length: 12; V: TRBV7-2; CDR3: CASVGAAYGYTF; DNA: TGTGCCAGTGTTGGGGCGGCCTATGGCTACACCTTC